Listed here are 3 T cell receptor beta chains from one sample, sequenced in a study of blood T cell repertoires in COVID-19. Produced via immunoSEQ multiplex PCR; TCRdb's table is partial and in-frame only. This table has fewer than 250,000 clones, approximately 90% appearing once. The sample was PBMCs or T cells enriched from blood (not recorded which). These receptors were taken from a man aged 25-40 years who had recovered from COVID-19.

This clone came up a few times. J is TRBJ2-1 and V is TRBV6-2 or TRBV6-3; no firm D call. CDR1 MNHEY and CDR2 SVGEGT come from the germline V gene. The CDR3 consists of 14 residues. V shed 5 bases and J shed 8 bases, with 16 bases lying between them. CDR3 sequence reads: CASSHLVRADEQFF. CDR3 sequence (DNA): TGTGCCAGCAGTCATCTTGTTAGAGCCGATGAGCAGTTCTTC.

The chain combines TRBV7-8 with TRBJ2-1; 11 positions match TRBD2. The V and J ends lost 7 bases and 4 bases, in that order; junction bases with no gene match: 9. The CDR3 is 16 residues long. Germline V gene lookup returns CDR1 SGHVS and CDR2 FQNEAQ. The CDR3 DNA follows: TGTGCCAGCACTGGACTAGCGGGCATTTTTTACAATGAGCAGTTCTTC. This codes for CASTGLAGIFYNEQFF.

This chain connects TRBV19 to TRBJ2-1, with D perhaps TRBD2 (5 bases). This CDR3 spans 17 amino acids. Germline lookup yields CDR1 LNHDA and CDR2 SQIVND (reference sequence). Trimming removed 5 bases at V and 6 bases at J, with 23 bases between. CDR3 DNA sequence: TGTGCCAGTAGTCCACATGCGGGCCGTGGCTCAACCAATGAGCAGTTCTTC. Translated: CASSPHAGRGSTNEQFF.